This T cell receptor beta chain was obtained from a study of OX40 agonist ivuxolimab in advanced cancers. Across the whole study: Three patients got partial responses; one had hepatocellular carcinoma and two had cutaneous melanoma.

Data came from immunoSEQ multiplex PCR; TCRdb stores just in-frame clones and leaves some out. Among 15,000 to 20,000 clones listed, around 60% were seen once. This clone appeared a single time. V was clipped by 7 bases and J by 5 bases, with 11 bases between them. Germline assignment: CDR1 MNHEY and CDR2 SMNVEV (reference sequence). CDR3 length: 13 amino acids. This receptor was identified in an adult with an advanced solid tumor such as melanoma, head and neck, liver or kidney cancer. This chain connects TRBV27 to TRBJ2-2; D is ambiguous. The sample consisted of CD4+ or CD8+ T cells sorted from blood, taken in a trial of the OX40 agonist ivuxolimab. The CDR3 region is CASTPFWTGELFF. DNA of the CDR3: TGTGCCAGCACTCCGTTCTGGACCGGGGAGCTGTTTTTT.